This T cell receptor (beta chain) was captured by sequencing in a study of blood T cell repertoires in COVID-19. For the study at large: The United States, Italy and Spain were the sources of the acute and convalescent COVID-19 samples.

Clones were read by immunoSEQ multiplex PCR, and TCRdb kept only the in-frame ones, dropping some. The sample contains approximately 210,000 clones, about 86% of which appear only once. There are a few counts of this clone. CDR1 and CDR2 (germline): GTSNPN, SVGIG (reference sequence). The CDR3 covers 15 residues. V gave up 2 bases and J gave up 3 bases; unmatched junction bases: 4. Self-reported history from a screening survey and questionnaire set each donor's cohort. Input material: PBMCs or T cells enriched from blood (not recorded which). The clonotype originates from a woman in her forties or fifties with acute COVID-19. V is TRBV30 and J is TRBJ2-7; 13 nucleotides agree with TRBD2. CDR3 loop: CAWSPGTSGNYEQYF. The CDR3 DNA sequence: TGTGCCTGGAGTCCCGGGACTAGCGGGAACTACGAGCAGTACTTC.